These 14 T cell receptor beta chains came from one sample sequenced in a study of CD8 T cells in Susac syndrome. Random-hexamer reverse transcription was applied to roughly 0.5 to 1 ug RNA. TCRdb fed the immunoSEQ multiplex PCR reads into MiXCR, producing one record per CDR3 protein. The repertoire consists of roughly 110,000 distinct CDR3 sequences, with approximately 94% occurring once and the leading ten covering 0.41%. Input material: CD8+ T cells from PBMCs. Source of these receptors: a human donor with Susac syndrome.

The V and J genes are TRBV21-1 and TRBJ2-5; the D call of TRBD1 is as the table states it, not checked on the DNA. TRBV21-1 has pseudogene status. CDR3 length equals 13 residues. The CDR3 coding sequence is TGTGCCAGCACGGGGGGAGCGAGAGAGACCCAGTACTTC. Residues: CASTGGARETQYF.

This chain connects TRBV4-2 to TRBJ2-1; the D is unclear. V was clipped by 1 base and J by 7 bases, with 8 bases between them. In germline, CDR1 is LGHNA, CDR2 YNFKEQ. The CDR3 has 13 residues. The CDR3 spells CASSQGLANEQFF. The CDR3 nucleotides read TGTGCCAGCAGCCAAGGACTGGCGAATGAGCAGTTCTTC.

This rearrangement joins TRBV18 to TRBJ2-1, with 7 bases that match TRBD1. The CDR3 loop spans 15 amino acids. Germline V lookup: CDR1 KGHSH, CDR2 LQKENI. With 3 bases clipped from V and 0 bases from J, the junction kept 2 bases outside the gene matches. CDR3 bases: TGTGCCAGCTCACCGGGGGACAGCTCCTACAATGAGCAGTTCTTC. It yields the protein CASSPGDSSYNEQFF.

The rearrangement joins TRBV3-1 to TRBJ2-7; tentatively, D is TRBD2 (5 bases). This CDR3 comprises 15 residues. Germline V lookup: CDR1 LGHDT, CDR2 YNNKEL (reference sequence). The ends were cut back, 0 bases at V and 1 base at J, with 10 bases in the middle. CDR3 DNA sequence: TGTGCCAGCAGCCAAGATCCGGGATCATCCTACGAGCAGTACTTC. This sequence encodes CASSQDPGSSYEQYF.

The V gene is TRBV27, the J gene TRBJ2-5; possible D gene TRBD2, 5 bases. The CDR3 spans 12 residues. With 0 bases removed from V and 9 bases from J, the gap between germline ends came to 8 bases. Germline CDR1 and CDR2: MNHEY and SMNVEV (reference sequence). The CDR3 sequence: CASSLSEGPQYF. The CDR3 DNA sequence: TGTGCCAGCAGTTTATCTGAGGGTCCCCAGTACTTC.

The chain recombines TRBV25-1 with TRBJ1-2, with D possibly TRBD1 on 6 matching bases. CDR1 is MGHDK and CDR2 is SYGVNS in the germline V gene. The CDR3 runs to 17 residues. V shed 2 bases and J shed 8 bases, with 24 bases lying between them. This chain's CDR3 is CASSETRLRDRHDGYTF. In DNA, the CDR3 is TGTGCCAGCAGTGAAACCCGCCTTAGAGACAGGCATGACGGCTACACCTTC.

V usage is TRBV7-3 and J usage is TRBJ2-1; TRBD2 agrees at 7 bases. Per the germline V gene, CDR1 is SGHTA and CDR2 is FQGTGA. This CDR3 is built from 15 residues. J was trimmed by 6 bases and V by 4 bases; bases with no gene match: 9. The CDR3 DNA reads as TGTGCCAGCAGCTCCGGCGGCGGGGGACCCAATGAGCAGTTCTTC. This translates into CASSSGGGGPNEQFF.

This clonotype came up once. This chain's CDR3 is CSVHVGQGFFYEQFF. The CDR3 DNA reads TGCAGCGTTCACGTTGGACAGGGATTCTTCTATGAGCAGTTCTTC. The chain couples TRBV29-1 to TRBJ2-1; 8 nucleotides align to TRBD1. J lost 8 bases, V lost 5 bases, and 14 bases had no gene match. CDR1 and CDR2 (germline): SQVTM, ANQGSEA. The CDR3 consists of 15 residues.

The chain joins TRBV14 to TRBJ1-1; 7 positions match TRBD1. Germline CDR1 SGHDN, CDR2 FVKESK. Trimming removed 4 bases from V and 1 base from J; junction bases left unmatched: 6. This CDR3 comprises 15 residues. In DNA, the CDR3 is TGTGCCAGCAGCCCACTGACAGGGCAGAACACTGAAGCTTTCTTT. Encoded protein: CASSPLTGQNTEAFF.

The CDR3, as DNA: TGTGCCAGCAGGCCCAGCCTACAGACTTTTTTCAACTATGGCTACACCTTC. This translates into CASRPSLQTFFNYGYTF. The J gene is TRBJ1-2, the V gene TRBV27; D is unclear. The CDR3 runs 17 residues. V lost 6 bases, J lost 2 bases, and 22 bases lay in between. Germline V lookup: CDR1 MNHEY, CDR2 SMNVEV (reference sequence).

V and J are TRBV5-6 and TRBJ2-5, with 8 bases that match TRBD1. The CDR3 spans 16 residues. V shed 0 bases, J shed 5 bases, and the junction held 9 bases outside the gene matches. Germline lookup yields CDR1 SGHDT and CDR2 YYEEEE. The CDR3 region has the DNA TGTGCCAGCAGCTTGGTCGGCAGGGGGCTAGAGGAGACCCAGTACTTC. This sequence encodes CASSLVGRGLEETQYF.

The genes are TRBV20-1 and TRBJ2-1; D is possibly TRBD1 (5 bases). Deletions cut 0 bases from V and 4 bases from J, with 22 bases between. Germline V gene lookup returns CDR1 DFQATT and CDR2 SNEGSKA (reference sequence). This CDR3 spans 18 amino acids. CDR3 nucleotide sequence: TGCAGTGCTAGAGATATTGACGCGGAGACAGCAACGTACAATGAGCAGTTCTTC. Translating it yields CSARDIDAETATYNEQFF.

The chain has TRBV3-1 and TRBJ2-3; D remains ambiguous. Trimming took off 4 bases at V and 1 base at J, with 15 bases between the two ends. CDR1 and CDR2 (germline): LGHDT, YNNKEL (reference sequence). CDR3 size: 16 residues. The CDR3 reads CASSPQAQTGTDTQYF. CDR3 DNA: TGTGCCAGCAGCCCCCAAGCGCAAACTGGCACAGATACGCAGTATTTT.

Written as DNA, the CDR3 is TGCGCCAGCAGCCAAGACGGCCCGAACGCCCACAATGAGCAGTTCTTC. Its protein product is CASSQDGPNAHNEQFF. The chain uses TRBV4-1 and TRBJ2-1, with D uncertain. The germline V gene has CDR1 MGHRA and CDR2 YSYEKL. The germline V and J ends were trimmed by 0 bases and 5 bases, with 14 bases remaining between them. CDR3 length: 16 residues.